These 29 T cell receptor beta chains were sequenced from one sample in a study of CD4+ T cells in melanoma. Some clones are missing from TCRdb's copy, which holds only in-frame ones; the method was immunoSEQ multiplex PCR. The sample has more than 9,500 clones; about 78% are singletons. Material for sequencing was tumor tissue. The source of these receptors is a human donor with melanoma.

This clone was counted once. The CDR3 sequence is CASSQRTGGLRGYTF. In DNA form, the CDR3 reads TGCGCCAGCAGCCAGCGGACAGGGGGGTTACGCGGCTACACCTTC. V and J are TRBV4-1 and TRBJ1-2, with 10 nucleotides matching TRBD1. This CDR3 contains 15 residues. Germline CDR1 MGHRA, CDR2 YSYEKL. After removal of 3 bases from V and 8 bases from J, the junction contained 9 bases not matched to a gene.

The CDR3 here is CSGQARQGTDTQYF. CDR3 nucleotide sequence: TGCAGCGGACAGGCCCGACAGGGCACAGATACGCAGTATTTT. The chain joins TRBV29-1 to TRBJ2-3, with a possible D match to TRBD1 (6 bases). Germline lookup yields CDR1 SQVTM and CDR2 ANQGSEA. The CDR3 runs 14 residues. With 7 bases removed from V and 1 base from J, the gap between germline ends came to 15 bases.

This chain links TRBV14 with TRBJ1-2; no firm D call. V was trimmed by 4 bases and J by 1 base, leaving 13 bases between them. The CDR3 length is 15 residues. The germline CDR1 and CDR2 sequences are SGHDN and FVKESK. CDR3 DNA: TGTGCCAGCAGCCCAATTGCCAGCCATAACTATGGCTACACCTTC. Its protein is CASSPIASHNYGYTF.

This chain uses TRBV12-5 with TRBJ2-2; TRBD2 aligns across 14 bases. V lost 5 bases to trimming and J lost 3 bases; unmatched junction nucleotides: 2. This CDR3 contains 16 residues. Germline CDR1 reads LGHNT; CDR2 reads FRNRAP. The CDR3 protein is CASGLGLAGDTGELFF. CDR3 coding DNA: TGTGCTAGTGGTCTGGGACTAGCGGGAGACACCGGGGAGCTGTTTTTT.

The J gene is TRBJ1-5, the V gene TRBV10-3; D is uncertain. V lost 2 bases and J lost 3, with 2 bases in between. The CDR3 runs to 12 residues. CDR1 is ENHRY, CDR2 SYGVKD, per germline. CDR3 DNA: TGTGCCATCAGTGAGAACAATCAGCCCCAGCATTTT. It yields the protein CAISENNQPQHF.

V gene TRBV27 combines with J gene TRBJ2-1, with 7 bases lining up with TRBD2. V gave up 3 bases and J gave up 0 bases; unmatched junction bases: 2. There are 15 residues in the CDR3. Germline V gene lookup returns CDR1 MNHEY and CDR2 SMNVEV (reference sequence). The CDR3 coding sequence is TGTGCCAGCAGTTTGCGGGGGAGCTCCTACAATGAGCAGTTCTTC. It specifies CASSLRGSSYNEQFF.

CDR3 sequence reads: CASSSGTYTEAFF. The CDR3 DNA is TGCGCCAGCAGCTCCGGAACTTACACTGAAGCTTTCTTT. This chain links TRBV5-1 with TRBJ1-1; the D is unclear. V was shortened by 3 bases and J by 3 bases, with 9 bases between the two germline ends. From germline, CDR1 is SGHRS and CDR2 YFSETQ. This CDR3 is 13 amino acids long. Looking up the rest from reference TRBV5-1 and TRBJ1-1 gives the full variable domain: KAGVTQTPRYLIKTRGQQVTLSCSPISGHRSVSWYQQTPGQGLQFLFEYFSETQRNKGNFPGRFSGRQFSNSRSEMNVSTLELGDSALYLCASSSGTYTEAFFGQGTRLTVV.

J is TRBJ1-2 and V is TRBV6-1, with 9 bases that match TRBD1. The CDR3 sequence is 14 residues long. Germline CDR1 MNHNS, CDR2 SASEGT. Unmatched junction bases numbered 7, after V lost 6 bases and J lost 5 bases. The CDR3 bases are TGTGCCAGCAGCCAGGACAGGGGTTTTTATGGCTACACCTTC. Protein: CASSQDRGFYGYTF.

V and J are TRBV4-2 and TRBJ1-1; no reliable D call. CDR1 is LGHNA and CDR2 is YNFKEQ in the germline V gene. The CDR3 extends over 16 amino acids. V lost 5 bases and J lost 0, with 16 bases in between. The CDR3, as DNA: TGTGCCAGCAGCTTGGGTTCTTGGGGATTGAACACTGAAGCTTTCTTT. This sequence encodes CASSLGSWGLNTEAFF.

The chain employs TRBV6-1 and TRBJ1-2, with TRBD1 as a possible D gene (6 bases). Germline values: CDR1 MNHNS, CDR2 SASEGT. V was pared by 6 bases and J by 3 bases, with 11 bases between. The CDR3 covers 13 residues. The CDR3 region has the DNA TGTGCCAGCAGCTTGACAGGTTACTATGGCTACACCTTC. Translation gives CASSLTGYYGYTF.

V gene TRBV7-2 combines with J gene TRBJ2-3, with D unclear. The CDR3 extends over 15 amino acids. V dropped 4 bases and J dropped 6 bases, with 17 bases sitting between them. CDR1 and CDR2 (germline): SGHTA, FQGNSA. CDR3 sequence reads: CASSSGPERGDTQYF. DNA of the CDR3: TGTGCCAGCAGCTCCGGCCCAGAAAGAGGTGATACGCAGTATTTT.

V gene TRBV6-5 combines with J gene TRBJ2-1; tentative D call: TRBD2 (6 bases). Trimming pared 2 bases from V and 8 bases from J, leaving 16 bases between. The CDR3 sequence is 15 residues long. The germline V gene has CDR1 MNHEY and CDR2 SVGAGI. DNA of the CDR3: TGTGCCAGCAGTTACAGGGGTACTAGCCCCCATGAGCAGTTCTTC. It yields the protein CASSYRGTSPHEQFF.

The rearrangement uses TRBV13 and TRBJ2-1; 13 nucleotides line up with TRBD2. The V and J ends lost 5 bases and 6 bases, in that order; junction bases with no gene match: 7. In germline, CDR1 is PRHDT, CDR2 FYEKMQ (reference sequence). The CDR3 totals 16 residues. This chain's CDR3 is CASSPTGTSGVNEQFF. CDR3 nucleotide sequence: TGTGCCAGCAGCCCAACCGGGACTAGCGGGGTCAATGAGCAGTTCTTC.

The rearrangement joins TRBV6-1 to TRBJ1-5, with a tentative D call TRBD1 (5 bases). Germline CDR1 and CDR2: MNHNS and SASEGT. The ends were cut back, 6 bases at V and 3 bases at J, with 12 bases in the middle. This CDR3 has 14 residues. CDR3 bases: TGTGCCAGCAGCCTAGACAGACCCAATCAGCCCCAGCATTTT. Translation: CASSLDRPNQPQHF.

This rearrangement joins TRBV27 to TRBJ2-2; D may be TRBD1 or TRBD2 (5 bases each). CDR3 length: 13 amino acids. The V gene lost 9 bases and the J gene lost 5 bases, with 13 bases spanning the gap. Germline CDR1 is MNHEY and CDR2 is SMNVEV (reference sequence). The CDR3 protein is CASSQGETGELFF. CDR3 sequence (DNA): TGTGCCAGTTCTCAAGGGGAGACCGGGGAGCTGTTTTTT.

The gene calls are TRBV7-2 and TRBJ2-7; 12 nucleotides line up with TRBD2. The CDR3 loop spans 17 amino acids. V lost 2 bases and J lost 7; bases outside the gene matches: 12. Per the germline V gene, CDR1 is SGHTA and CDR2 is FQGNSA. The CDR3 DNA reads TGTGCCAGCAGCTTAACTAGCGGGGGGCGAGGGCCTGGTGAGCAGTACTTC. Residues: CASSLTSGGRGPGEQYF.

The J gene is TRBJ1-2, the V gene TRBV10-2, with 7 bases aligning to TRBD1. This CDR3 comprises 13 residues. In germline, CDR1 is WSHSY, CDR2 SAAADI. After removal of 6 bases from V and 7 bases from J, the junction contained 8 bases not matched to a gene. The CDR3 is CASSLDRQSGYTF. The CDR3 DNA reads as TGCGCCAGCAGCCTGGACAGGCAGAGTGGCTACACCTTC.

The V and J genes are TRBV7-9 and TRBJ2-5, with TRBD1 matching over 9 bases. CDR1 is SEHNR, CDR2 FQNEAQ, per germline (reference sequence). V was clipped by 5 bases and J by 2 bases; unmatched bases: 3. The CDR3 extends over 14 amino acids. The DNA for the CDR3 is TGTGCCAGCAGCCCTGGACAGGGGCAAGAGACCCAGTACTTC. Translated, it gives CASSPGQGQETQYF.

This clone was counted a few times. V and J are TRBV5-4 and TRBJ1-2, with 7 bases fitting TRBD1. Germline V gene sequence: CDR1 SGHNT, CDR2 YYREEE (reference sequence). The CDR3 extends over 15 amino acids. The V gene end was trimmed by 1 base and the J gene end by 6 bases; junction bases not matched to a gene: 9. As DNA, the CDR3 is TGTGCCAGCAGCTTGACGGGGAAGGGGGCAGATGGCTACACCTTC. It encodes CASSLTGKGADGYTF. Variable domain in full (rest from reference TRBV5-4 and TRBJ1-2): ETGVTQSPTHLIKTRGQQVTLRCSSQSGHNTVSWYQQALGQGPQFIFQYYREEENGRGNFPPRFSGLQFPNYSSELNVNALELDDSALYLCASSLTGKGADGYTFGSGTRLTVV.

This clone appeared a few times. The chain carries TRBV7-9 and TRBJ1-1; no reliable D call. From germline, CDR1 is SEHNR and CDR2 FQNEAQ (reference sequence). The CDR3 length is 15 residues. V was pared by 0 bases and J by 0 bases, with 8 bases between. The CDR3, as DNA: TGTGCCAGCAGCTTAGCGGACGGGATGAACACTGAAGCTTTCTTT. Amino acids: CASSLADGMNTEAFF.

This clone is a singleton in its sample. DNA of the CDR3: TGCGCCAGCAGCCAAGAGACGGGGGGGGTTTACAATGAGCAGTTCTTC. This gives the protein CASSQETGGVYNEQFF. The chain couples TRBV4-1 to TRBJ2-1; 8 positions match TRBD2. Per the germline V gene, CDR1 is MGHRA and CDR2 is YSYEKL. The V and J ends lost 0 bases and 4 bases, in that order; junction bases with no gene match: 5. This CDR3 has 16 residues.

The rearrangement uses TRBV2 and TRBJ1-4, with 9 bases fitting TRBD1. V lost 6 bases to trimming and J lost 13 bases; unmatched junction nucleotides: 9. From germline, CDR1 is SNHLY and CDR2 FYNNEI. The CDR3 has 13 residues. The CDR3 DNA is TGTGCCAGCAGACAGGGGGCCAACTATAGACTGTTTTTT. As protein: CASRQGANYRLFF. Combining the CDR3 with reference TRBV2 and TRBJ1-4 gives the whole variable domain EPEVTQTPSHQVTQMGQEVILRCVPISNHLYFYWYRQILGQKVEFLVSFYNNEISEKSEIFDDQFSVERPDGSNFTLKIRSTKLEDSAMYFCASRQGANYRLFFGSGTQLSVL.

This chain joins TRBV5-1 and TRBJ1-5; D gene ambiguous. V was clipped by 4 bases and J by 0 bases, with 14 bases between them. From germline, CDR1 is SGHRS and CDR2 YFSETQ. The CDR3 extends over 16 amino acids. The CDR3 bases are TGCGCCAGCAGCACCGGACTCATTGATAGCAATCAGCCCCAGCATTTT. Translation gives CASSTGLIDSNQPQHF.

This clone was counted only a few times. Here the CDR3 reads CARGEGGIYEQYF. The CDR3 DNA reads TGTGCCAGGGGTGAGGGGGGGATCTACGAGCAGTACTTC. The genes are TRBV6-1 and TRBJ2-7; weak D call: TRBD2 (7 bases). Trimming cost V 9 bases and J 3 bases, with 15 bases left between them. Looked up from germline, CDR1 is MNHNS and CDR2 is SASEGT. The CDR3 spans 13 residues.

V gene TRBV7-2 combines with J gene TRBJ1-6; weak D call: TRBD1 (5 bases). CDR1 and CDR2 (germline): SGHTA, FQGNSA. The CDR3 contains 16 residues. V lost 1 base and J 7 bases, leaving 14 bases between the germline ends. CDR3 nucleotide sequence: TGTGCCAGCAGCTTAGGGGGTGGTAGGGGCAATTCACCCCTCCACTTT. Translated, it gives CASSLGGGRGNSPLHF.

This chain joins TRBV7-3 and TRBJ2-5; D uncertain. CDR3 length equals 13 residues. CDR1 is SGHTA and CDR2 is FQGTGA in the germline V gene. Trimming shortened V by 4 bases and J by 5 bases, and 11 bases separated the two germline ends. CDR3: CASSSGSTETQYF. The DNA for the CDR3 is TGTGCCAGCAGCTCGGGTAGTACGGAGACCCAGTACTTC.

This chain links TRBV7-2 with TRBJ2-7, with 7 positions matching TRBD1. CDR3 length equals 15 residues. V dropped 5 bases and J dropped 8; count of bases not matched to a gene: 15. Germline CDR1 is SGHTA and CDR2 is FQGNSA. CDR3 sequence (DNA): TGTGCCAGCAGCACTCCCGGGACAGCTTCTCCAAAGCAGTACTTC. It specifies CASSTPGTASPKQYF.

The rearrangement links TRBV18 to TRBJ2-7; D is uncertain. V was trimmed by 4 bases and J by 5 bases, leaving 6 bases between them. The CDR3 is made up of 11 amino acids. Germline CDR1 is KGHSH and CDR2 is LQKENI. DNA of the CDR3: TGTGCCAGCTCACTGTTCCACGAGCAGTACTTC. Translating it yields CASSLFHEQYF.

This clone appeared a few times. The chain uses TRBV5-1 and TRBJ1-3; D unclear. CDR1 is SGHRS and CDR2 is YFSETQ in the germline V gene. Trimming shortened V by 0 bases and J by 0 bases, and 10 bases separated the two germline ends. CDR3 length equals 16 residues. The CDR3 here is CASSLEGSSSGNTIYF. CDR3 in DNA: TGCGCCAGCAGCTTGGAGGGATCAAGCTCTGGAAACACCATATATTTT.